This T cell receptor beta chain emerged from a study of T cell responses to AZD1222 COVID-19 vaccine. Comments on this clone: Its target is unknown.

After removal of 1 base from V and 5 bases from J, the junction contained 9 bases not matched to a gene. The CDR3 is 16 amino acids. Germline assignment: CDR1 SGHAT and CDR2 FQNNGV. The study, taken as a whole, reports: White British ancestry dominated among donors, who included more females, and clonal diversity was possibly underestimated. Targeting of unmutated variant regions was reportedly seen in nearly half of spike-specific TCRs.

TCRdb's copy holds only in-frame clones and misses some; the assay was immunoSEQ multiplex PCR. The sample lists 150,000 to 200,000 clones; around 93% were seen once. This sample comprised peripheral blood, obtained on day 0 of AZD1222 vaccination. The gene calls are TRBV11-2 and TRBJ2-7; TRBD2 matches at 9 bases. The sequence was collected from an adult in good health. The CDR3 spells CASSLAAVAGVNEQYF. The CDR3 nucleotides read TGTGCCAGCAGCTTAGCCGCGGTAGCGGGAGTAAACGAGCAGTACTTC.